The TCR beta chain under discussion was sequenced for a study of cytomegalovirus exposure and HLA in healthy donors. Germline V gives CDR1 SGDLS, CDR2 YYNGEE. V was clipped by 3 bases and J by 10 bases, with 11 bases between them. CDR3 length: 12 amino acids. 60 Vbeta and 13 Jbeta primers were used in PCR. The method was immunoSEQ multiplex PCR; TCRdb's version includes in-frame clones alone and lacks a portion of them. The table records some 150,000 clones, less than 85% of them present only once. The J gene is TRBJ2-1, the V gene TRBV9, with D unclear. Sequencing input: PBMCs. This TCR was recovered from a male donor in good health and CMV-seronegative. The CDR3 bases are TGTGCCAGCAGCGAGCCCACACAGGAGCAGTTCTTC. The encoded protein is CASSEPTQEQFF.